This TCR beta chain was captured in a study of OX40 agonist ivuxolimab in advanced cancers. Across the whole study: Partial response was recorded in three patients: one hepatocellular carcinoma and two cutaneous melanoma cases.

The method was immunoSEQ multiplex PCR; TCRdb's version includes in-frame clones alone and lacks a portion of them. The sample includes under 50,000 clones, roughly 80% of them seen just once. Germline loops: CDR1 MNHEY, CDR2 SMNVEV (reference sequence). V was pared by 6 bases and J by 0 bases, with 23 bases between. The CDR3 extends over 18 amino acids. This clonotype originated in an adult with an advanced solid tumor such as melanoma, head and neck, liver or kidney cancer. This material consisted of CD4+ or CD8+ T cells sorted from blood, taken in a trial of the OX40 agonist ivuxolimab. The chain recombines TRBV27 with TRBJ1-1; TRBD1 might be the D (5 bases). CDR3 bases: TGTGCCAGCAGCTCCCTGGGACGTAGGAGGATTGTGAACACTGAAGCTTTCTTT. It is translated as CASSSLGRRRIVNTEAFF.